Below are 17 T cell receptor beta chains sequenced from a single sample in a study of CD8 T cells in ankylosing spondylitis. TCRdb independently ran MiXCR on the 5' RACE reads; one entry per CDR3 protein. The sample contains 270,000 or so distinct CDR3 sequences, about 18% of which appear only once. Sequencing was performed on blood, either unsorted or a sorted T cell fraction (not recorded which). Receptor source: a male donor with ankylosing spondylitis or in good health (not recorded which).

The rearrangement uses TRBV29-1 and TRBJ1-1; D is unclear. Per germline, CDR1 SQVTM and CDR2 ANQGSEA. The CDR3 is made up of 13 amino acids. V gave up 3 bases and J gave up 3 bases, with 11 bases separating them. In DNA form, the CDR3 reads TGCAGCGTTGATGGTAGTATTTACACTGAAGCTTTCTTT. Translated, it gives CSVDGSIYTEAFF. Filled out from reference TRBV29-1 and TRBJ1-1, the complete variable domain reads SAVISQKPSRDICQRGTSLTIQCQVDSQVTMMFWYRQQPGQSLTLIATANQGSEATYESGFVIDKFPISRPNLTFSTLTVSNMSPEDSSIYLCSVDGSIYTEAFFGQGTRLTVV.

This clonotype occurred many times. This chain links TRBV12-3 or TRBV12-4 with TRBJ2-1; a possible D gene is TRBD2 (6 bases). The CDR3 is 15 residues long. Trimming took 7 bases from V and 5 from J, leaving 18 bases between them. The chain's CDR3 is CASTPGLGENNEQFF. The CDR3 bases are TGTGCCAGCACCCCGGGACTGGGAGAAAACAATGAGCAGTTCTTC.

The rearrangement links TRBV20-1 to TRBJ1-5; no definite D call. Trimming removed 3 bases at V and 11 bases at J, with 26 bases between. CDR1 DFQATT and CDR2 SNEGSKA come from the germline V gene (reference sequence). The CDR3 spans 16 residues. CDR3 sequence: CSASPSRHEVPISQHF. The CDR3 DNA follows: TGCAGTGCTAGCCCCTCAAGACATGAGGTTCCAATATCCCAGCATTTT.

This clonotype was counted many times. In nucleotides, the CDR3 is TGTGCCAGCAGCTTACAGGGGGGACGACAGGTAGCGGATGAAAAACTGTTTTTT. Amino acid sequence: CASSLQGGRQVADEKLFF. This chain links TRBV7-6 with TRBJ1-4; 7 bases line up with TRBD1. CDR1 is SGHVS and CDR2 is FNYEAQ in the germline V gene. The junction had 15 bases not matched to a gene; V was cut back by 2 bases and J by 6 bases. The CDR3 covers 18 residues.

The chain is built from TRBV4-1 and TRBJ2-1; D might be TRBD1 or TRBD2, each matching 5 bases. Between the trimmed V and J ends, which lost 0 bases and 7 bases, there was a span of 16 bases. CDR1 is MGHRA, CDR2 YSYEKL, per germline. The CDR3 has 16 amino acids. For the CDR3, the DNA is TGCGCCAGCAGCCAAGATCGGGACCCTTCGACGAATGAGCAGTTCTTC. It translates to CASSQDRDPSTNEQFF.

The V call is TRBV12-3 or TRBV12-4, the J call TRBJ2-1; D not certain. The CDR3 covers 14 residues. The ends were cut back, 6 bases at V and 5 bases at J, with 14 bases in the middle. The CDR3 region is CASRWTLADNEQFF. CDR3 DNA sequence: TGTGCCAGCAGATGGACCTTAGCCGACAATGAGCAGTTCTTC.

This clonotype was detected a few times. The chain uses TRBV13 and TRBJ2-1; 11 positions match TRBD2. Trimming cost V 4 bases and J 5 bases; bases outside gene matches: 4. The length of the CDR3 is 15 residues. Germline CDR1 is PRHDT and CDR2 is FYEKMQ (reference sequence). The CDR3 spells CASSSAGLADNEQFF. The CDR3, as DNA: TGTGCCAGCAGCTCCGCGGGACTAGCGGACAATGAGCAGTTCTTC. The variable domain in full, with the rest retrieved from reference TRBV13 and TRBJ2-1, is AAGVIQSPRHLIKEKRETATLKCYPIPRHDTVYWYQQGPGQDPQFLISFYEKMQSDKGSIPDRFSAQQFSDYHSELNMSSLELGDSALYFCASSSAGLADNEQFFGPGTRLTVL.

This clonotype was observed a handful of times. V and J are TRBV4-2 and TRBJ2-1, with D uncertain. CDR3 length: 16 amino acids. V lost 1 base and J lost 4, with 14 bases in between. CDR1 and CDR2 (germline): LGHNA, YNFKEQ. This chain's CDR3 is CASSQAGSADYNEQFF. In nucleotides, the CDR3 is TGTGCCAGCAGCCAAGCTGGCAGCGCCGATTACAATGAGCAGTTCTTC.

In this sample, this clonotype turned up many times. The V gene is TRBV27, the J gene TRBJ2-1, with 9 bases that match TRBD2. The CDR3 runs to 16 residues. V lost 5 bases to trimming and J lost 5 bases; unmatched junction nucleotides: 10. Germline V gene lookup returns CDR1 MNHEY and CDR2 SMNVEV (reference sequence). The CDR3: CASSGWLAGLDNEQFF. CDR3 coding DNA: TGTGCCAGCAGTGGATGGCTAGCGGGACTCGACAATGAGCAGTTCTTC.

This clonotype was detected many times. The chain is built from TRBV6-1 and TRBJ2-7, with 9 bases aligning to TRBD1. The CDR3 consists of 15 residues. Germline lookup yields CDR1 MNHNS and CDR2 SASEGT. J gave up 3 bases and V 5 bases, and 8 bases lay outside the gene matches. CDR3 coding DNA: TGTGCCAGCAGTACCGGGACAGGGATGGGCTACGAGCAGTACTTC. It yields the protein CASSTGTGMGYEQYF.

The gene calls are TRBV29-1 and TRBJ2-1; D uncertain. The CDR3 has 12 amino acids. Trimming cost V 3 bases and J 3 bases, with 6 bases left between them. CDR1 and CDR2 (germline): SQVTM, ANQGSEA. Written as DNA, the CDR3 is TGCAGCGTTGACTGGGACTACAATGAGCAGTTCTTC. This encodes CSVDWDYNEQFF.

This clonotype was seen a handful of times. The chain joins TRBV7-6 to TRBJ2-5; 10 nucleotides match TRBD1. From germline, CDR1 is SGHVS and CDR2 FNYEAQ. CDR3 length: 16 amino acids. J lost 5 bases, V lost 4 bases, and 10 bases had no gene match. As DNA, the CDR3 is TGTGCCAGCAGCTCGGGACAGGGGAGTTGGTTGGAGACCCAGTACTTC. This codes for CASSSGQGSWLETQYF.

The rearrangement links TRBV23-1 to TRBJ1-1; TRBD1 agrees at 7 bases. TRBV23-1 is known as an ORF, though its function is uncertain. The CDR3 is made up of 14 amino acids. Trimming removed 8 bases from V and 2 bases from J; junction bases left unmatched: 8. CDR3 nucleotides: TGCGCCAGCGCCACCGGGACAGCAAACACTGAAGCTTTCTTT. Translated: CASATGTANTEAFF.

V is TRBV7-3 and J is TRBJ2-1; TRBD1 is a possible D gene (5 bases). CDR1 SGHTA and CDR2 FQGTGA come from the germline V gene. The length of the CDR3 is 14 residues. Between the trimmed V and J ends, which lost 5 bases and 8 bases, there was a span of 16 bases. CDR3 sequence (DNA): TGTGCCAGCAGCCACGGTGGGGCCCACGATGAGCAGTTCTTC. It codes for CASSHGGAHDEQFF.

This clonotype was seen a handful of times. This chain connects TRBV27 to TRBJ2-1, with 7 nucleotides matching TRBD2. The V segment lost 4 bases and the J segment 6 bases; nucleotides outside the gene matches: 12. This CDR3 comprises 16 residues. Per the germline V gene, CDR1 is MNHEY and CDR2 is SMNVEV (reference sequence). The CDR3 loop reads CASSWGAGPPVNEQFF. For the CDR3, the DNA is TGTGCCAGCAGTTGGGGAGCGGGACCTCCCGTCAATGAGCAGTTCTTC.

This clonotype was seen at least ten times. The V gene is TRBV5-1, the J gene TRBJ2-2, with 8 positions matching TRBD2. The V and J ends lost 4 bases and 9 bases, in that order; junction bases with no gene match: 8. Germline V gene sequence: CDR1 SGHRS, CDR2 YFSETQ. This CDR3 spans 14 amino acids. In DNA form, the CDR3 reads TGCGCCAGCAGCGGGGGACTAGAGAACCGGGAGCTGTTTTTT. Its translation is CASSGGLENRELFF.

This clonotype was observed a handful of times. The V call is TRBV18, the J call TRBJ2-7; possible D gene TRBD1, 7 bases. With 2 bases removed from V and 0 bases from J, the gap between germline ends came to 17 bases. Germline V gene data show CDR1 as KGHSH and CDR2 as LQKENI. The CDR3 covers 17 residues. CDR3 sequence reads: CASSPDREELSSYEQYF. The DNA of the CDR3 is TGTGCCAGCTCACCAGACAGGGAGGAGCTCAGCTCCTACGAGCAGTACTTC. Full variable domain (missing parts from reference TRBV18 and TRBJ2-7): NAGVMQNPRHLVRRRGQEARLRCSPMKGHSHVYWYRQLPEEGLKFMVYLQKENIIDESGMPKERFSAEFPKEGPSILRIQQVVRGDSAAYFCASSPDREELSSYEQYFGPGTRLTVT.